These T cell receptor beta chains were read from a single sample in a study of blood T cell repertoires in COVID-19. The repertoire was sequenced with immunoSEQ multiplex PCR; TCRdb's copy has only in-frame clones and lacks some. This sample yields roughly 110,000 clones, of which 70% to 80% are seen a single time; 5% to 8% belongs to the top ten. Sequencing input: peripheral blood. The receptors stem from a man older than 75 with COVID-19, enrolled during active disease. The CDR3 runs from the conserved cysteine through the conserved F or W. A D gene is named only where the DNA matches it firmly.

V gene: TRBV19
D gene: .
CDR3 length: 14
CDR3 protein: CASSIGQNNSPLHF

V gene: TRBV15
D gene: .
CDR3 length: 15
CDR3 protein: CATSNHLGLADTQYF

V gene: TRBV28
D gene: TRBD1
CDR3 length: 13
CDR3 protein: CAVSRGRNSPLHF

V gene: TRBV19
D gene: .
CDR3 length: 15
CDR3 protein: CASSTGDLYTDTQYF

V gene: TRBV4-1
D gene: TRBD2
CDR3 length: 18
CDR3 protein: CASSQVASGRPHQETQYF

V gene: TRBV2
D gene: TRBD1
CDR3 length: 14
CDR3 protein: CATRTGRFTGELFF

V gene: TRBV10-3
D gene: .
CDR3 length: 15
CDR3 protein: CAIYDPGRSSYEQYF

V gene: TRBV5-1
D gene: .
CDR3 length: 13
CDR3 protein: CASRPDPRYGYTF

V gene: TRBV14
D gene: .
CDR3 length: 17
CDR3 protein: CASSQGPDYRKDNEQFF

V gene: TRBV27
D gene: TRBD1
CDR3 length: 14
CDR3 protein: CASSPGTGILPQHF

V gene: TRBV28
D gene: .
CDR3 length: 13
CDR3 protein: CASSLAGAYEAFF

V gene: TRBV3-1/TRBV3-2
D gene: TRBD2
CDR3 length: 16
CDR3 protein: CASSPLRGRAGDTQYF

V gene: TRBV7-6
D gene: .
CDR3 length: 15
CDR3 protein: CASSTAGLGLYEQYF

V gene: TRBV10-1
D gene: .
CDR3 length: 15
CDR3 protein: CASRPGQTNTGELFF

V gene: TRBV19
D gene: TRBD1
CDR3 length: 17
CDR3 protein: CASSRRTGAPPKDTQYF

V gene: TRBV9
D gene: TRBD2
CDR3 length: 14
CDR3 protein: CASSPGLSGGEQFF

V gene: TRBV18
D gene: TRBD2
CDR3 length: 16
CDR3 protein: CASSPREGRGEETQYF

V gene: TRBV5-1
D gene: TRBD1
CDR3 length: 14
CDR3 protein: CASSWTGGGDGYTF

V gene: TRBV5-1
D gene: TRBD1
CDR3 length: 15
CDR3 protein: CASSLGQGASGELFF

V gene: TRBV18
D gene: .
CDR3 length: 13
CDR3 protein: CASSPSFGNEQFF

V gene: TRBV29-1
D gene: .
CDR3 length: 14
CDR3 protein: CSAGTGIAKNIQYF

V gene: TRBV7-9
D gene: .
CDR3 length: 16
CDR3 protein: CASSLASAVRTDTQYF

V gene: TRBV28
D gene: TRBD1
CDR3 length: 18
CDR3 protein: CASSLWGTGERSYNEQFF

V gene: TRBV6-2/TRBV6-3
D gene: TRBD1
CDR3 length: 16
CDR3 protein: CASSFGSGGQNYEQYF

V gene: TRBV19
D gene: .
CDR3 length: 16
CDR3 protein: CASSRRDYRGNQPQHF

V gene: TRBV19
D gene: TRBD1
CDR3 length: 14
CDR3 protein: CASGIDRGLGELFF

V gene: TRBV6-5
D gene: TRBD1
CDR3 length: 15
CDR3 protein: CASSTRQGLGSPLHF

V gene: TRBV6-2/TRBV6-3
D gene: .
CDR3 length: 15
CDR3 protein: CASSYNSLSYNEQFF

V gene: TRBV5-4
D gene: .
CDR3 length: 13
CDR3 protein: CASERFSYNEQFF

V gene: TRBV28
D gene: .
CDR3 length: 16
CDR3 protein: CASSPPGTKTNYGYTF

V gene: TRBV2
D gene: .
CDR3 length: 13
CDR3 protein: CASTGERRETQYF

V gene: TRBV6-5
D gene: TRBD1
CDR3 length: 14
CDR3 protein: CASRTGGSNYGYTF

V gene: TRBV2
D gene: .
CDR3 length: 13
CDR3 protein: CASSEQVNTEAFF

V gene: TRBV5-6
D gene: .
CDR3 length: 15
CDR3 protein: CASSLTGTGTDTQYF

V gene: TRBV3-1/TRBV3-2
D gene: TRBD1
CDR3 length: 13
CDR3 protein: CASSDRGGTEAFF

V gene: TRBV4-1
D gene: TRBD1
CDR3 length: 16
CDR3 protein: CASSQDRGTGKYEQYF

V gene: TRBV10-3
D gene: .
CDR3 length: 12
CDR3 protein: CAITSTAGELFF

V gene: TRBV19
D gene: TRBD1
CDR3 length: 13
CDR3 protein: CASSIVGTGKAFF

V gene: TRBV28
D gene: .
CDR3 length: 14
CDR3 protein: CASSSGGGTDTQYF

V gene: TRBV7-8
D gene: .
CDR3 length: 17
CDR3 protein: CASSLGGGGRSYNEQFF

V gene: TRBV11-3
D gene: .
CDR3 length: 15
CDR3 protein: CASSPGGLGNTEAFF

V gene: TRBV28
D gene: TRBD1
CDR3 length: 16
CDR3 protein: CASSFPDRGSNTEAFF

V gene: TRBV5-1
D gene: .
CDR3 length: 12
CDR3 protein: CASSSAAETQYF

V gene: TRBV7-3
D gene: .
CDR3 length: 15
CDR3 protein: CASSLNGGEGETQYF

V gene: TRBV18
D gene: .
CDR3 length: 13
CDR3 protein: CASSEGYSYEQYF

V gene: TRBV19
D gene: TRBD2
CDR3 length: 18
CDR3 protein: CASSIALAGGGLGYEQYF

V gene: TRBV11-3
D gene: .
CDR3 length: 14
CDR3 protein: CASRRLAVNEKLFF

V gene: TRBV30
D gene: .
CDR3 length: 11
CDR3 protein: CASRGDSSLHF

V gene: TRBV11-2
D gene: .
CDR3 length: 13
CDR3 protein: CASSPDRQQPQHF